One sample yielded the 6 T cell receptor beta chains listed below, sequenced in a study of shared clonotypes between healthy human individuals. Using immunoSEQ multiplex PCR, the repertoire was profiled, and TCRdb retains in-frame clones only, with some absent. The sample includes some 2,500,000 clones, 85% to 95% of them seen just once. The sequenced material came from naive CD4+ T cells from PBMCs. Subset described: CD45RA+ positively selected. The receptors originated from a man younger than 35 in good health. Some clones in this sample may be carry-over from other donors' samples.

This clone was observed once. The chain recombines TRBV4-1 with TRBJ1-2; D is possibly TRBD1 (5 bases). V lost 3 bases and J 5 bases, leaving 16 bases between the germline ends. The CDR3 contains 15 residues. Per the germline V gene, CDR1 is MGHRA and CDR2 is YSYEKL. This CDR3 is CASSQEYPKGYGYTF. CDR3 sequence (DNA): TGCGCCAGCAGCCAGGAGTACCCGAAGGGGTATGGCTACACCTTC.

Turning to this clone: Additional DNA sequences in this sample encode the identical CDR3. The J gene is TRBJ1-1, the V gene TRBV5-1, with 10 bases aligning to TRBD1. Germline V gene data show CDR1 as SGHRS and CDR2 as YFSETQ. V lost 0 bases to trimming and J lost 4 bases; unmatched junction nucleotides: 3. The CDR3 length is 15 residues. CDR3 in amino acids: CASSLGQGAGTEAFF. CDR3 DNA: TGCGCCAGCAGCTTGGGACAGGGGGCGGGCACTGAAGCTTTCTTT.

The chain links TRBV11-3 to TRBJ2-6; 8 bases map to TRBD1. V was pared by 5 bases and J by 2 bases, with 5 bases of the junction left unmatched. This CDR3 is 16 amino acids long. The germline CDR1 and CDR2 sequences are SGHNT and YENEEA. Here the CDR3 reads CASSPETGAGANVLTF. As DNA, the CDR3 is TGTGCCAGCAGCCCAGAGACAGGGGCTGGGGCCAACGTCCTGACTTTC. Full variable domain (missing parts from reference TRBV11-3 and TRBJ2-6): EAGVVQSPRYKIIEKKQPVAFWCNPISGHNTLYWYLQNLGQGPELLIRYENEEAVDDSQLPKDRFSAERLKGVDSTLKIQPAELGDSAVYLCASSPETGAGANVLTFGAGSRLTVL.

V gene TRBV6-6 combines with J gene TRBJ1-4, with a tentative D call TRBD1 (5 bases). CDR3 length: 13 amino acids. Trimming took off 8 bases at V and 8 bases at J, with 15 bases between the two ends. Germline CDR1 reads MNHNY; CDR2 reads SVGAGI (reference sequence). As DNA, the CDR3 is TGTGCCAGCCATGGGAGGGGAGGGGAAAAACTGTTTTTT. Its translation is CASHGRGGEKLFF.

The V gene is TRBV11-2, the J gene TRBJ2-5, with a tentative D call TRBD2 (6 bases). V lost 5 bases to trimming and J lost 2 bases, with 18 bases between them. Looked up from germline, CDR1 is SGHAT and CDR2 is FQNNGV. The CDR3 is 16 amino acids. In DNA, the CDR3 is TGTGCCAGCAGCGCGGGGTGGGGGATGGGGCAAGAGACCCAGTACTTC. Residues: CASSAGWGMGQETQYF. Full variable domain (rest looked up from reference TRBV11-2 and TRBJ2-5): EAGVAQSPRYKIIEKRQSVAFWCNPISGHATLYWYQQILGQGPKLLIQFQNNGVVDDSQLPKDRFSAERLKGVDSTLKIQPAKLEDSAVYLCASSAGWGMGQETQYFGPGTRLLVL.

The chain joins TRBV5-5 to TRBJ2-7, with 9 bases identical to TRBD2. The CDR3 contains 16 residues. From germline, CDR1 is SGHKS and CDR2 YYEKEE (reference sequence). After removal of 4 bases from V and 1 base from J, the junction contained 9 bases not matched to a gene. DNA for the CDR3: TGTGCCAGCAGCCTTGTGGTGCGGGAGGGATCCTACGAGCAGTACTTC. It specifies CASSLVVREGSYEQYF.